This passage covers 10 T cell receptor beta chains from one sample sequenced in a study of chronic HIV infection and antiretroviral therapy. MiXCR, applied by TCRdb to the 5' RACE reads, yields one record per CDR3 protein. The sample yields approximately 40,000 distinct CDR3 sequences, roughly 8.2% seen once. Material for sequencing was peripheral blood. Receptors were obtained from an adult who had HIV and had not received antiretroviral therapy, or was an uninfected healthy control (not recorded which).

The table lists this clonotype with many counts. This chain connects TRBV27 to TRBJ1-6; 8 bases are shared with TRBD1. This CDR3 has 17 residues. V trimming: 5 bases; J trimming: 0 bases; junction bases outside the gene matches: 6. Germline V lookup: CDR1 MNHEY, CDR2 SMNVEV (reference sequence). In nucleotides, the CDR3 is TGTGCCAGCAGTCCCGGACAGGGTTACTCCTATAATTCACCCCTCCACTTT. Amino acids: CASSPGQGYSYNSPLHF.

This clonotype was seen only a few times. The chain carries TRBV6-1 and TRBJ2-6; tentatively, D is TRBD1 (6 bases). Germline V lookup: CDR1 MNHNS, CDR2 SASEGT. This CDR3 spans 15 amino acids. The V end was cut by 6 bases, the J end by 4 bases, with 13 bases between. The CDR3 reads CASRRQGIGANVLTF. The CDR3 DNA is TGTGCCAGCAGGCGGCAGGGGATAGGGGCCAACGTCCTGACTTTC.

The V gene is TRBV9, the J gene TRBJ2-4; D perhaps matches TRBD1 (6 bases). The V end lost 2 bases, the J end lost 5 bases, and 14 bases lay between the germline ends. The CDR3 extends over 15 amino acids. CDR1 is SGDLS, CDR2 YYNGEE, per germline. This CDR3 is CASSVRGRVENIQYF. For the CDR3, the DNA is TGTGCCAGCAGCGTTAGGGGGAGAGTCGAAAACATTCAGTACTTC.

A few counts support this clonotype. CDR3 DNA sequence: TGTGCCAGCAGTATCCTATTCTCAGGGGGCGAGGGGGATACGCAGTATTTT. It yields the protein CASSILFSGGEGDTQYF. This sequence joins TRBV2 and TRBJ2-3; TRBD1 agrees at 8 bases. The V and J ends lost 5 bases and 6 bases, in that order; junction bases with no gene match: 16. This CDR3 is 17 amino acids long. Per the germline V gene, CDR1 is SNHLY and CDR2 is FYNNEI.

This clonotype was recorded many times. This chain connects TRBV29-1 to TRBJ2-2; D assignment may be TRBD1 or TRBD2 (5 bases each). The germline CDR1 and CDR2 sequences are SQVTM and ANQGSEA. The CDR3 has 14 residues. The V and J ends lost 2 bases and 3 bases respectively, with 10 bases between them. The CDR3 sequence: CSVELGVDTGELFF. The CDR3 bases are TGCAGCGTTGAATTGGGGGTCGACACCGGGGAGCTGTTTTTT.

This chain uses TRBV3-1 with TRBJ1-6, with TRBD1 as a possible D gene (5 bases). The CDR3 covers 15 residues. Germline CDR1 reads LGHDT; CDR2 reads YNNKEL (reference sequence). V was clipped by 4 bases and J by 11 bases, with 18 bases between them. The CDR3 reads CASSPWSGGGTPLHF. The CDR3 DNA reads as TGTGCCAGCAGCCCTTGGTCGGGGGGGGGAACACCCCTCCACTTT.

There are many counts of this clonotype. V is TRBV20-1 and J is TRBJ2-7; D ambiguous. V was shortened by 1 base and J by 3 bases, with 7 bases between the two germline ends. The germline V gene has CDR1 DFQATT and CDR2 SNEGSKA (reference sequence). The CDR3 covers 12 residues. CDR3 loop: CSARADFYEQYF. In DNA form, the CDR3 reads TGCAGTGCTAGAGCCGACTTCTACGAGCAGTACTTC.

The chain joins TRBV2 to TRBJ1-3, with 7 bases identical to TRBD1. The CDR3 runs to 16 residues. Germline lookup yields CDR1 SNHLY and CDR2 FYNNEI. J lost 4 bases, V lost 1 base, and 7 bases had no gene match. CDR3 sequence: CASSEGAGRGGNTIYF. CDR3 DNA: TGTGCCAGCAGTGAAGGGGCCGGCAGGGGGGGAAACACCATATATTTT.

This clonotype was seen ten or more times. This chain joins TRBV27 and TRBJ2-3; no clear D. V lost 6 bases and J lost 2, with 12 bases in between. CDR1 and CDR2 from the germline V gene are MNHEY and SMNVEV (reference sequence). This CDR3 is 14 amino acids long. CDR3 sequence (DNA): TGTGCCAGCAGAAACATGGAACCCACAGATACGCAGTATTTT. Its protein product is CASRNMEPTDTQYF.

In the case of this clonotype: A single base separates this from a much larger clone, so it may be a read error. This sequence joins TRBV7-9 and TRBJ1-1; D unresolved. This CDR3 has 13 amino acids. Germline CDR1 and CDR2: SEHNR and FQNEAQ (reference sequence). CDR3 bases: TGTGCCAGCAGCTTAGATCAAGGCACTGAAACTTTCTTT. Amino acids: CASSLDQGTETFF.